This T cell receptor beta chain was observed in a study of cytotoxic CD8 clonotypes in ibrutinib-treated CLL. Study-wide context: An average of about 250,000 productive templates and tens of thousands of productive rearrangements was obtained per sample.

Germline values: CDR1 MDHEN, CDR2 SYDVKM. This CDR3 contains 14 residues. Trimming left V 4 bases short and J 4 bases short, with 10 bases between. Libraries were prepared by immunoSEQ multiplex PCR; TCRdb keeps only in-frame clonotypes and omits some of them. Among fewer than 400,000 clones listed, 67% were seen once. The source material was PBMCs, sampled after 36 months of ibrutinib treatment. The chain has TRBV28 and TRBJ1-4; D is ambiguous. The clonotype was recovered from a human donor with chronic lymphocytic leukemia. The CDR3 loop is CASSWSSYNEKLFF. The DNA for the CDR3 is TGTGCCAGCAGTTGGAGTTCTTATAATGAAAAACTGTTTTTT.